This TCR beta chain was profiled in a study of cytomegalovirus exposure and HLA in healthy donors. General study points: Researchers counted roughly 150 TCR beta chains as cytomegalovirus-associated. Among immune exposure information, only CMV serostatus was available.

This cohort consisted of healthy bone marrow donors. Germline CDR1 SGHNT, CDR2 YENEEA. This CDR3 comprises 15 residues. Trimming cost V 5 bases and J 3 bases, with 17 bases left between them. 13 Jbeta primers and 60 Vbeta primers were used for the PCR. Sequenced by immunoSEQ multiplex PCR; TCRdb stores in-frame clones only, minus some. The repertoire table contains 85,000 to 90,000 clones. Regarding this clone: Its antigen is unknown.

The sequencing input was PBMCs. The genes are TRBV11-3 and TRBJ2-7; D is possibly TRBD2 (6 bases). The TCR was taken from a man between 50 and 59 years old in good health and CMV-seropositive. The CDR3 loop reads CASSPTGTSHYEQYF. The CDR3 region has the DNA TGTGCCAGCAGCCCCACCGGGACTTCCCACTACGAGCAGTACTTC. The full variable domain, with the rest looked up from reference TRBV11-3 and TRBJ2-7, is EAGVVQSPRYKIIEKKQPVAFWCNPISGHNTLYWYLQNLGQGPELLIRYENEEAVDDSQLPKDRFSAERLKGVDSTLKIQPAELGDSAVYLCASSPTGTSHYEQYFGPGTRLTVT.